This T cell receptor beta chain was profiled in a study of technical replicates of blood from several donors. Trimming took 6 bases from V and 4 from J, leaving 12 bases between them. CDR1 and CDR2 (germline): MNHEY, SVGAGI. The CDR3 loop spans 13 amino acids. Clones were sequenced by immunoSEQ multiplex PCR, and TCRdb holds only the in-frame ones, with some missing. The sample has roughly 59,000 clones; approximately 83% are singletons. The TCR originated in a human donor in good health. Some clones in this sample may be carry-over from other donors' samples. The J gene is TRBJ1-2, the V gene TRBV6-5; D is unclear. Sequencing used PBMCs. CDR3 region: CASRSPPLYGYTF. The CDR3 DNA is TGTGCCAGCAGGTCTCCCCCCCTCTATGGCTACACCTTC.